This TCR beta chain was identified during a study of T cells in Graves' hyperthyroidism and ophthalmopathy. General study findings and limits: Separating ophthalmopathy from stable hyperthyroidism was achieved by a 13 V-J model. Most clonotypes expanded in thyroid above 0.001 were likewise present in blood.

Out of over 7.5 ml of fresh peripheral blood came the PBMCs. This clonotype was recorded a few times. Its antigen is still unknown. Using RNA transcripts as the source, TCR beta CDR3 regions were amplified. In the first-round RT-PCR of the TCR CDR3, the HTBI primer set was used. TCRdb independently ran MiXCR on the multiplex PCR reads; one entry per CDR3 protein. The sample records 200,000 to 250,000 distinct CDR3 sequences, under 20% being singletons. With 6 bases removed from V and 1 base from J, the gap between germline ends came to 12 bases. This CDR3 contains 14 residues. Germline-derived CDR1 and CDR2 are MNHNS and SASEGT.

The rearrangement links TRBV6-1 to TRBJ1-2; a weak D match, TRBD1 (6 bases). The sequence came from a man aged 45 to 65 with Graves' hyperthyroidism. Input material: blood. CDR3 amino acids: CASRPDRLNYGYTF. CDR3 nucleotides: TGTGCCAGCAGGCCAGACAGGCTTAACTATGGCTACACCTTC.